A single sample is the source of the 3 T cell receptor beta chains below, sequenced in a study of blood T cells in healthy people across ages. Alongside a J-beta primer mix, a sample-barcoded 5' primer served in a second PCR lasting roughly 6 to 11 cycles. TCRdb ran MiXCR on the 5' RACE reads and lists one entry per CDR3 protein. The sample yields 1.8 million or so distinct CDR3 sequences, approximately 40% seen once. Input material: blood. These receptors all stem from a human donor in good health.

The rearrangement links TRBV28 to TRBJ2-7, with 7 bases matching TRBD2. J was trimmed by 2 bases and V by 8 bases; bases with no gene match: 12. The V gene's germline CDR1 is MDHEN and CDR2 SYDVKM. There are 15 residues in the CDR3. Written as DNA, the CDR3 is TGTGCCAGCCAGCAATATTGGCGGGGGACCTACGAGCAGTACTTC. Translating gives CASQQYWRGTYEQYF.

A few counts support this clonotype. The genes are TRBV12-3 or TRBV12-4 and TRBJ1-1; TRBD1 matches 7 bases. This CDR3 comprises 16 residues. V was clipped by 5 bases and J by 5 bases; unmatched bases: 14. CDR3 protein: CASSRNRGSQQTEAFF. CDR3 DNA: TGTGCCAGCAGTCGTAACAGGGGATCCCAACAAACTGAAGCTTTCTTT.

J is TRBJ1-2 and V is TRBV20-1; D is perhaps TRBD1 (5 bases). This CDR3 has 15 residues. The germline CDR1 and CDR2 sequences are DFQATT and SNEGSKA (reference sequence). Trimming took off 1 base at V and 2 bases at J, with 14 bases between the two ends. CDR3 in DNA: TGCAGTGCTAGAGGTGGGGCAGCTTCAAACTATGGCTACACCTTC. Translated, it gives CSARGGAASNYGYTF.